Sequencing of this T cell receptor beta chain was carried out in a study of blood T cell repertoires in COVID-19. Trimming left V 5 bases short and J 9 bases short, with 8 bases between. The CDR3 runs to 11 residues. CDR1 SGHAT and CDR2 FQDESV come from the germline V gene (reference sequence). Authors' processing steps: Amplification with reference gene primers provided the estimates of nucleated cell counts. Produced via immunoSEQ multiplex PCR; TCRdb's table is partial and in-frame only. The V and J calls and clone size were taken over from that table, and D and trimming were inferred from the DNA. The data show approximately 160,000 clones, 70% to 90% seen once.

The sample taken for sequencing was peripheral blood. The sequence derives from a man between 60 and 70 years old with COVID-19, enrolled during active disease. The rearrangement uses TRBV11-1 and TRBJ2-1; no definite D call. CDR3 loop: CASSPPGEQFF. The CDR3 DNA reads as TGTGCCAGCAGCCCCCCCGGTGAGCAGTTCTTC.